The text below deals with one T cell receptor (beta chain). Its antigen is unidentified. These data are taken from a study of vaccination and CD4 T cells after COVID-19. Study-wide points: Convalescent patients gained a median approximately 90% of their reactive clones only post-vaccination.

The sample's treatment: roughly 10-day PBMC culture with coronavirus spike peptide pools or control peptides (ViraFEST assay). Between the trimmed V and J ends, which lost 3 bases and 3 bases, there was a span of 9 bases. CDR3 length: 14 residues. Germline CDR1 is SNHLY and CDR2 is FYNNEI. Cultured CD4+ T cell DNA underwent sequencing with the Oncomine TCR Beta short-read assay. TCRdb recomputed calls from the PCR reads with MiXCR, one row per CDR3 protein. The sample contains under 11,000 distinct CDR3 sequences, about 56% of which appear only once. The specimen sequenced was CD4+ T cells from blood, cultured in vitro. This TCR was recovered from a human donor who had recovered from COVID-19. V and J are TRBV2 and TRBJ1-5, with D perhaps matching TRBD1 (6 bases). The CDR3 is CASSETGNNQPQHF. DNA for the CDR3: TGTGCCAGCAGTGAGACAGGAAACAATCAGCCCCAGCATTTT. Drawing the rest from reference TRBV2 and TRBJ1-5, the complete variable domain is EPEVTQTPSHQVTQMGQEVILRCVPISNHLYFYWYRQILGQKVEFLVSFYNNEISEKSEIFDDQFSVERPDGSNFTLKIRSTKLEDSAMYFCASSETGNNQPQHFGDGTRLSIL.